Reported below is one TCR beta chain. As yet, its antigen is unknown. This sample was taken from a study of T cells in Graves' hyperthyroidism and ophthalmopathy. The study's findings and limits: Ophthalmopathy, which appeared later, was predicted by the model a median about 6.8 months before onset.

TCR beta CDR3 region amplification was performed from RNA transcripts. The TCR CDR3 was amplified in a first-round RT-PCR using the HTBI primer set. TCRdb re-called the multiplex PCR reads with MiXCR, one entry per CDR3 protein. The data show a few hundred thousand distinct CDR3 sequences, 46% seen once. The sequenced sample was peripheral blood or thyroid tissue (not recorded which). The origin of this receptor is a young woman with Graves' hyperthyroidism.

The CDR3 DNA is TGCAGTGCTGGACCTGGGCCGGGAGTCGAGCATTTT. It is translated as CSAGPGPGVEHF. The gene calls are TRBV20-1 and TRBJ1-5; D gene uncertain. The CDR3 is 12 residues long. V lost 5 bases, J lost 14 bases, and 19 bases lay in between. Germline lookup yields CDR1 DFQATT and CDR2 SNEGSKA (reference sequence).